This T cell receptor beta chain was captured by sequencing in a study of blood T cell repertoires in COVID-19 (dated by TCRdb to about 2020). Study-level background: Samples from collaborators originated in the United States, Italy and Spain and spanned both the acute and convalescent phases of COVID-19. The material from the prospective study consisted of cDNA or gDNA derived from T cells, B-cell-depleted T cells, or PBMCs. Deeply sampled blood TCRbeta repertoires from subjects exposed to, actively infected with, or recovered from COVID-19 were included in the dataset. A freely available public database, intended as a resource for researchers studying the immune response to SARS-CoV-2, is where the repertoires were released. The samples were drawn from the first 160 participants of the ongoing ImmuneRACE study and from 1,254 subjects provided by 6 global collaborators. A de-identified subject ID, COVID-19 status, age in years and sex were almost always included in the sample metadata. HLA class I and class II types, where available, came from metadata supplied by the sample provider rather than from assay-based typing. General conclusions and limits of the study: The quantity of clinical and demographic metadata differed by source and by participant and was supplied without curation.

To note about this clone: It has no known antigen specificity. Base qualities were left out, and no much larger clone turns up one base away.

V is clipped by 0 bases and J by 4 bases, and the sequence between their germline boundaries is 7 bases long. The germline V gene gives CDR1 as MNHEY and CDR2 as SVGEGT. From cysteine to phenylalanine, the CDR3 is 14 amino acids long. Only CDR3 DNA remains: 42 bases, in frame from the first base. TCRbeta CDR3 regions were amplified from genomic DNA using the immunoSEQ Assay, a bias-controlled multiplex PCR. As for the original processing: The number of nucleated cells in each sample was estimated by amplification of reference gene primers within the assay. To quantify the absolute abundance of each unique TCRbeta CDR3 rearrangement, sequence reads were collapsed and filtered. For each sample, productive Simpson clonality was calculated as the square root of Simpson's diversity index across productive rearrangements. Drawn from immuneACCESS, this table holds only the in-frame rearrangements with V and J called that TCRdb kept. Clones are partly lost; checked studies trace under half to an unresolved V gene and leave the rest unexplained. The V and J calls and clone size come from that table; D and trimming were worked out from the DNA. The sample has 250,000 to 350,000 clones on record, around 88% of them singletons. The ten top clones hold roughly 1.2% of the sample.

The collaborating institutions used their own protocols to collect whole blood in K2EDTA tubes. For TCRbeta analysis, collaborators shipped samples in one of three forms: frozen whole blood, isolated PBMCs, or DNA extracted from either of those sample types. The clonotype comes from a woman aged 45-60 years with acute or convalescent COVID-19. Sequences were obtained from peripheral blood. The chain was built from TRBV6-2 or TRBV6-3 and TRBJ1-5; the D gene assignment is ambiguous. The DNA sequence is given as TGTGCCAGCAGTTACTCAGCCGGGAATCAGCCCCAGCATTTT. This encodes CASSYSAGNQPQHF.